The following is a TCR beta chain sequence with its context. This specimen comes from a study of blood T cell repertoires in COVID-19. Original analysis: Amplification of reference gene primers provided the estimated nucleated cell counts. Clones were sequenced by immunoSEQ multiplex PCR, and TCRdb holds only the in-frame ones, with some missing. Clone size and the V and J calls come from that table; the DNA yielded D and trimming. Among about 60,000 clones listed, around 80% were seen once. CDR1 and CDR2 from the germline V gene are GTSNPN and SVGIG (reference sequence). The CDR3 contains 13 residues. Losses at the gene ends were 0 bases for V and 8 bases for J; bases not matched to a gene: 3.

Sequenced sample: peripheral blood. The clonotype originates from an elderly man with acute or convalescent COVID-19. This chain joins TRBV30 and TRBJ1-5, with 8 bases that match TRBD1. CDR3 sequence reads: CAWSVQGVEPQHF. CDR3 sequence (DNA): TGTGCCTGGAGTGTACAGGGGGTTGAGCCCCAGCATTTT.